This T cell receptor (beta chain) originates from a study of blood T cell repertoires in COVID-19. Whole-study context: The analysed material was cDNA or gDNA that came from T cells, B-cell-depleted T cells, or PBMCs.

TCRdb's copy holds only in-frame clones and misses some; the assay was immunoSEQ multiplex PCR. Found here are about 77,000 clones, 80% of them singletons; the top ten hold roughly 4.8%. The CDR3 has 17 amino acids. Looked up from germline, CDR1 is LGHNA and CDR2 is YNFKEQ. Trimming took 0 bases from V and 0 from J, leaving 12 bases between them. What was sequenced was peripheral blood. The gene calls are TRBV4-2 and TRBJ1-3; D gene unclear. This receptor was taken from a woman in her 70s with acute or convalescent COVID-19. This CDR3 is CASSQETLGVSGNTIYF. CDR3 coding DNA: TGTGCCAGCAGCCAAGAAACCCTCGGGGTCTCTGGAAACACCATATATTTT.